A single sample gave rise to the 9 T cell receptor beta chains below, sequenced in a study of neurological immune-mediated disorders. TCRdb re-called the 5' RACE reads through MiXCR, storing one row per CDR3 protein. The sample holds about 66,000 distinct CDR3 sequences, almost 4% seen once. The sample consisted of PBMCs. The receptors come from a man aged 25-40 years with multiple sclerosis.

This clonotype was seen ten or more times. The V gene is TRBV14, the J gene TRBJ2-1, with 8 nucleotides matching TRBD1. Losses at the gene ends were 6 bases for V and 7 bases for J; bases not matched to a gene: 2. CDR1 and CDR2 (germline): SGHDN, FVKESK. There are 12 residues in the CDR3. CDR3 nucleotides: TGTGCCAGCAGTCGACAGGGGAATGAGCAGTTCTTC. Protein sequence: CASSRQGNEQFF.

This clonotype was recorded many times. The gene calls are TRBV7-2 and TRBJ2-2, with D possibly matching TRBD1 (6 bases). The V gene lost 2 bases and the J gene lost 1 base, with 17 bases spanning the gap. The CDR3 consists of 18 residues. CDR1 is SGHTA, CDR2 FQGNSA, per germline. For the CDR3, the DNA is TGTGCCAGCAGCTTAAGCTATGGGACGGGACAGAACACCGGGGAGCTGTTTTTT. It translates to CASSLSYGTGQNTGELFF. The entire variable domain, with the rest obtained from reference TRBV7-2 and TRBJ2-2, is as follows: GAGVSQSPSNKVTEKGKDVELRCDPISGHTALYWYRQSLGQGLEFLIYFQGNSAPDKSGLPSDRFSAERTGGSVSTLTIQRTQQEDSAVYLCASSLSYGTGQNTGELFFGEGSRLTVL.

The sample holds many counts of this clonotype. The CDR3 coding sequence is TGCGCCAGCAGCCCCAAAGCGGGGTCTTCCAACAATGAGCAGTTCTTC. Translation: CASSPKAGSSNNEQFF. The rearrangement joins TRBV5-1 to TRBJ2-1, with 7 bases that match TRBD2. The CDR3 is 16 amino acids. CDR1 is SGHRS, CDR2 YFSETQ, per germline. V gave up 4 bases and J gave up 5 bases; unmatched junction bases: 12.

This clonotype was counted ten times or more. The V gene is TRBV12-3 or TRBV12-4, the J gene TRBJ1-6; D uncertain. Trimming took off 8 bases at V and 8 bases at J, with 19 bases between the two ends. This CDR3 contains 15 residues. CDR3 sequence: CASFSSGVFHSPLHF. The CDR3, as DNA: TGTGCCAGCTTCTCCTCGGGAGTCTTTCATTCACCCCTCCACTTT.

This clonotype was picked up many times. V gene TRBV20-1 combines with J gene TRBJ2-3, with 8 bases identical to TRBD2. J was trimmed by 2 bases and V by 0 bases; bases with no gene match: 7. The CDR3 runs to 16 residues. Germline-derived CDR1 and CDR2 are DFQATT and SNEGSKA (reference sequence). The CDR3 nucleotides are TGCAGTGCTAGAGATCCAGCGGGGGCTGCCACAGATACGCAGTATTTT. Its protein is CSARDPAGAATDTQYF.

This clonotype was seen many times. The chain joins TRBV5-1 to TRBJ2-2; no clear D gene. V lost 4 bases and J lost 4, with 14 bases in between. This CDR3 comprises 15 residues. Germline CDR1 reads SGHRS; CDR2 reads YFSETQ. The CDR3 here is CASSLTVSVTGELFF. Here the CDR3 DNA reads TGCGCCAGCAGCCTCACTGTCTCGGTCACCGGGGAGCTGTTTTTT. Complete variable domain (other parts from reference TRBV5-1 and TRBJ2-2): KAGVTQTPRYLIKTRGQQVTLSCSPISGHRSVSWYQQTPGQGLQFLFEYFSETQRNKGNFPGRFSGRQFSNSRSEMNVSTLELGDSALYLCASSLTVSVTGELFFGEGSRLTVL.

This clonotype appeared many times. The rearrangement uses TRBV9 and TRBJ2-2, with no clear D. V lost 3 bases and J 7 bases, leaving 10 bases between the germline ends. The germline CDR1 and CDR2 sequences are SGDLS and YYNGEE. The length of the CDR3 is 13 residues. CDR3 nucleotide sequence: TGTGCCAGCAGCGCCCCCAGCCGCGGGGAGCTGTTTTTT. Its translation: CASSAPSRGELFF.

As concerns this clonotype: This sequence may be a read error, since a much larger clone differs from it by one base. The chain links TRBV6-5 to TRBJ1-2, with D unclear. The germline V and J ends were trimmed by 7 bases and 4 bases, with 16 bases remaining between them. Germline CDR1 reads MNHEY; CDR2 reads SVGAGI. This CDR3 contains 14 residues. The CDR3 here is CASTNGVFGYGYTF. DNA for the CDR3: TGTGCCAGCACAAATGGTGTATTTGGCTATGGCTACACCTTC.

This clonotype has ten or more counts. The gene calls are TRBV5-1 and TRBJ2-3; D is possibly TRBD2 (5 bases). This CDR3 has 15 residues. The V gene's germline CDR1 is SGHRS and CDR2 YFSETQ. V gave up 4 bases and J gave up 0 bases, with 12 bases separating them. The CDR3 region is CASSDGVGSTDTQYF. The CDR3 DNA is TGCGCCAGCAGCGACGGGGTCGGGAGCACAGATACGCAGTATTTT.